The rows below give T cell receptor beta chains drawn from one sample of a study of Ad26.COV2.S vaccination and SARS-CoV-2 variants. The table came from immunoSEQ multiplex PCR; TCRdb's copy has only in-frame clones and leaves some out. The table includes over 110,000 clones, 75% to 90% detected once. The input for sequencing was peripheral blood, taken after recovery from COVID-19. Receptors originate from a human donor who had recovered from COVID-19. CDR3s include the opening cysteine and the closing phenylalanine or tryptophan. A D gene is named only where the DNA matches it firmly. Clone sizes are given selectively: once, few, many, or a class where the clone is expanded.

size: .
V: TRBV4-1
J: TRBJ1-1
D: .
DNA: TGCGCCAGCAGCCAAGCGGACATTGAAGCTTTCTTT
CDR3: CASSQADIEAFF

size: .
V: TRBV2
J: TRBJ1-6
D: TRBD1
DNA: TGTGCCAGCAGTAGTGAGGGACAGGGTTTTTCACCCCTCCACTTT
CDR3: CASSSEGQGFSPLHF

size: .
V: TRBV7-2
J: TRBJ1-2
D: .
DNA: TGTGCCAGCAGCTTAGCAGGGAACTATGGCTACACCTTC
CDR3: CASSLAGNYGYTF

size: .
V: TRBV28
J: TRBJ2-3
D: TRBD2
DNA: TGTGCCAGCAGTAGGACTAGCGGGGGGGGTACAGATACGCAGTATTTT
CDR3: CASSRTSGGGTDTQYF

size: .
V: TRBV19
J: TRBJ1-1
D: .
DNA: TGTGCCAGTAGTACTTCACAGGTGACCATGAACACTGAAGCTTTCTTT
CDR3: CASSTSQVTMNTEAFF

size: .
V: TRBV28
J: TRBJ2-7
D: TRBD2
DNA: TGTGCCAGCAGTTTCCCTCAGGGACTACTCTCCTACGAGCAGTACTTC
CDR3: CASSFPQGLLSYEQYF

size: .
V: TRBV2
J: TRBJ2-2
D: TRBD1
DNA: TGTGCCAGCACGGGACAGGGTGTAACCGGGGAGCTGTTTTTT
CDR3: CASTGQGVTGELFF

size: once
V: TRBV7-9
J: TRBJ1-1
D: .
DNA: TGTGCCAGCAGCTTAGTTATAGGGAGCACTGAAGCTTTCTTT
CDR3: CASSLVIGSTEAFF

size: .
V: TRBV2
J: TRBJ1-1
D: .
DNA: TGTGCCAGCAGTCCAAATCGAGACAGCCTCAATGAAGCTTTCTTT
CDR3: CASSPNRDSLNEAFF

size: .
V: TRBV30
J: TRBJ2-5
D: .
DNA: TGTGCCTGGACTACTGATGCTTCGCAAGAGACCCAGTACTTC
CDR3: CAWTTDASQETQYF

size: .
V: TRBV15
J: TRBJ2-7
D: .
DNA: TGTGCCACCAGCCACCGGGACGCCGAGCAGTACTTC
CDR3: CATSHRDAEQYF